These 24 T cell receptor beta chains came from one sample sequenced in a study of regulatory T cells in long-lasting Graves disease. Libraries of TCR beta came from iRepertoire HTBI primers plus Arm-PCR of CDR3 regions. TCRdb reanalysed the multiplex PCR reads using MiXCR and keeps one entry per CDR3 protein. The data show around 250,000 distinct CDR3 sequences, around 18% seen once. Time point meaning: newly diagnosed GD, antithyroid drugs for less than 3 months. Making the TCR library involved RNA that had been extracted from PBMCs. This sample also belongs to another study, concerning T cells in Graves' hyperthyroidism and ophthalmopathy.

Sequences were derived from peripheral blood mononuclear cells (PBMCs), sampled at new diagnosis, from a patient treated with antithyroid drugs. These TCRs come from a woman in her thirties with Graves disease.

In the case of this clonotype: A far more abundant clone sits one base away, making this likely a read error. The chain links TRBV7-8 to TRBJ2-1; D is uncertain. The V gene lost 5 bases and the J gene lost 10 bases, with 24 bases spanning the gap. CDR1 SGHVS and CDR2 FQNEAQ come from the germline V gene. The CDR3 spans 16 residues. In nucleotides, the CDR3 is TGTGCCAGCAGCCCAGCTTGGTCCCCCAGCTCCTACGAGCAGTTCTTC. This sequence encodes CASSPAWSPSSYEQFF.

About this clonotype: This may be a read error: a much more frequent sequence differs by one nucleotide. The rearrangement uses TRBV27 and TRBJ2-1, with unresolved D. Trimming stripped 8 bases from V and 0 bases from J, with 14 bases between. Germline assignment: CDR1 MNHEY and CDR2 SMNVEV (reference sequence). The CDR3 is 15 amino acids. In nucleotides, the CDR3 is TGTGCCAGCTCACCGACGGGCAACTCCTACAATGAGCAGTTCTTC. It is translated as CASSPTGNSYNEQFF.

In this sample, this clonotype turned up many times. The V and J genes are TRBV6-2 or TRBV6-3 and TRBJ2-3; unclear D gene. This CDR3 has 14 amino acids. The V end was cut by 0 bases, the J end by 1 base, with 5 bases between. The germline CDR1 and CDR2 sequences are MNHEY and SVGEGT. CDR3 loop: CASSYSDGTDTQYF. The CDR3, as DNA: TGTGCCAGCAGTTACTCAGACGGCACAGATACGCAGTATTTT.

This clonotype occurred many times. A read error is likely, as this CDR3 ends without the conserved phenylalanine or tryptophan. The DNA is left out, because the CDR3 cannot be placed on it with certainty; the CDR3 is given as TCRdb lists it. The V gene is TRBV3-1, the J gene TRBJ1-1; TRBD1, the D gene given by the table, was not confirmed from the DNA. Termini included, the CDR3 measures 12 amino acids. Germline CDR1 is LGHDT and CDR2 is YNNKEL (reference sequence). CDR3 residues: CASSLTSAQLHL.

To note about this clonotype: The conserved closing phenylalanine or tryptophan is absent in this CDR3, likely reflecting a read error. V usage is TRBV29-1 and J usage is TRBJ2-3; 8 bases match TRBD2. Per germline, CDR1 SQVTM and CDR2 ANQGSEA. The CDR3 consists of 15 residues. CDR3 protein: CSVGSLAGGTDTQYS. In DNA, the CDR3 is TGCAGCGTTGGGTCCCTAGCGGGTGGCACCGATACGCAGTATTCT.

This clonotype was seen ten or more times. V and J are TRBV11-2 and TRBJ2-7, with D possibly being TRBD1 (6 bases). The length of the CDR3 is 17 residues. Trimming removed 5 bases at V and 2 bases at J, with 22 bases between. Germline V gene sequence: CDR1 SGHAT, CDR2 FQNNGV. CDR3 sequence reads: CASSPLDRRQAAYEQYF. The CDR3 bases are TGTGCCAGCAGCCCCCTTGATCGGAGACAGGCAGCCTACGAGCAGTACTTC.

Regarding this clonotype: This may arise from a read error, as a much more abundant clone is one base away. It is likely a read error, because the conserved phenylalanine at the end of the CDR3 is missing. The gene calls are TRBV7-2 and TRBJ1-4; D gene uncertain. CDR3 length: 11 residues. The ends were cut back, 4 bases at V and 7 bases at J, with 4 bases in the middle. The germline V gene encodes CDR1 SGHTA and CDR2 FQGNSA. CDR3 coding DNA: TGTGCCAGCAGCTGGGGTGAAAAACTGTTTATT. Its translation is CASSWGEKLFI.

This clonotype was seen repeatedly, ten times or more. The chain recombines TRBV2 with TRBJ1-5, with 10 bases that match TRBD1. The CDR3 sequence is 14 residues long. Germline V gene lookup returns CDR1 SNHLY and CDR2 FYNNEI. Trimming took 3 bases from V and 6 from J; bases not matched to a gene: 2. CDR3 amino acids: CASSDGTGVQPQHF. In DNA form, the CDR3 reads TGTGCCAGCAGTGACGGGACAGGGGTTCAGCCCCAGCATTTT.

With regard to this clonotype: A much larger clone sits a single nucleotide away, making a read error possible. The chain recombines TRBV4-1 with TRBJ2-2; 7 positions agree with TRBD2. V dropped 8 bases and J dropped 7; count of bases not matched to a gene: 10. Germline V lookup: CDR1 MGHRA, CDR2 YSYEKL. The CDR3 runs 14 residues. The CDR3 region is CASGPLTSLGELFF. The DNA of the CDR3 is TGCGCCAGCGGCCCCTTGACTAGCCTCGGGGAGCTGTTTTTT.

About this clonotype itself: It is likely a read error: a sequence one base away is far more abundant. The chain has TRBV3-1 and TRBJ2-1; D is perhaps TRBD1 (7 bases). The germline V gene encodes CDR1 LGHDT and CDR2 YNNKEL (reference sequence). The V end lost 4 bases, the J end lost 10 bases, and 20 bases lay between the germline ends. The CDR3 is 15 residues long. The CDR3 sequence: CASSRSEGALYEQFF. The DNA for the CDR3 is TGTGCCAGCAGCCGATCGGAGGGGGCCCTCTACGAGCAGTTCTTC.

The chain is built from TRBV19 and TRBJ1-1, with D uncertain. The germline gives CDR1 LNHDA, CDR2 SQIVND (reference sequence). The CDR3 consists of 14 residues. Between the trimmed V and J ends, which lost 4 bases and 1 base, there was a span of 10 bases. In DNA, the CDR3 is TGTGCCAGTAGTAAGGTAGCGGGGAACACTGAAGCTTTCTTT. Translating gives CASSKVAGNTEAFF.

Of note for this clonotype: A much larger clone differs from this one at a single base, so this may be a read error. The missing conserved phenylalanine or tryptophan at the end of this CDR3 makes a read error likely. The chain employs TRBV7-8 and TRBJ2-4, with D perhaps given as TRBD1 or TRBD2 (5 bases each). The germline gives CDR1 SGHVS, CDR2 FQNEAQ. The CDR3 totals 13 residues. V was trimmed by 0 bases and J by 8 bases, leaving 8 bases between them. CDR3 bases: TGTGCCAGCAGCTTAGCGGGGGTCGACATTCAGTACATC. Its translation is CASSLAGVDIQYI.

The rearrangement joins TRBV11-2 to TRBJ2-1; the D gene is possibly TRBD2 (5 bases). CDR3 size: 15 residues. Germline CDR1 and CDR2: SGHAT and FQNNGV. Trimming left V 1 base short and J 5 bases short, with 12 bases between. The CDR3 region has the DNA TGTGCCAGCAGCTTAGTGACGGCGGGCAACAATGAGCAGTTCTTC. It translates to CASSLVTAGNNEQFF.

Comment on this clonotype: One base away lies a much larger clone, so this may be a sequencing read error. The chain combines TRBV7-9 with TRBJ2-5; 9 bases are shared with TRBD2. From germline, CDR1 is SEHNR and CDR2 FQNEAQ (reference sequence). The CDR3 runs 14 residues. V lost 5 bases, J lost 11 bases, and 12 bases stayed unmatched. As DNA, the CDR3 is TGTGCCAGCAGCGCTGGCGGGGGGGCTGATGAGCAGTACTTC. Its translation: CASSAGGGADEQYF.

The table lists this clonotype with a few counts. The chain carries TRBV19 and TRBJ2-7; 9 bases line up with TRBD1. Per the germline V gene, CDR1 is LNHDA and CDR2 is SQIVND (reference sequence). The V and J ends lost 5 bases and 3 bases, in that order; junction bases with no gene match: 8. CDR3 length equals 15 residues. The CDR3 is CASSAEQGADYEQYF. The CDR3 nucleotides read TGTGCCAGTAGTGCTGAACAGGGGGCCGACTACGAGCAGTACTTC.

The table lists this clonotype with a few counts. One end of the junction does not line up with germline, which may come from a read error. The chain is built from TRBV25-1 and TRBJ1-2; D remains ambiguous. Germline V gene sequence: CDR1 MGHDK, CDR2 SYGVNS. The CDR3 spans 10 residues. CDR3 coding DNA: TGTGCCAGCAGTTCCATTGAACCGAGCTTC. It encodes CASSSIEPSF.

This clonotype has ten or more counts. The chain uses TRBV24-1 and TRBJ2-2; 7 bases are shared with TRBD1. CDR1 is KGHDR, CDR2 SFDVKD, per germline. This CDR3 comprises 16 residues. J gave up 6 bases and V 3 bases, and 9 bases lay outside the gene matches. CDR3 coding DNA: TGTGCCACCAGTGATCCGCGACAGGGAACGGCCGGGGAGCTGTTTTTT. Translation: CATSDPRQGTAGELFF.

In its sample, this clonotype was seen many times. This chain joins TRBV20-1 and TRBJ1-4; D gene ambiguous. Germline loops: CDR1 DFQATT, CDR2 SNEGSKA (reference sequence). This CDR3 has 15 amino acids. V was cut by 0 bases and J by 1 base, with 9 bases left in between. In nucleotides, the CDR3 is TGCAGTGCTAGAGAGTGGGGAGGAACTAATGAAAAACTGTTTTTT. This gives the protein CSAREWGGTNEKLFF.

This clonotype was observed a few times. A read error may be the cause here, since a much bigger clone is one base away. This rearrangement joins TRBV27 to TRBJ2-7; no reliable D call. The CDR3 loop spans 13 amino acids. The V gene's germline CDR1 is MNHEY and CDR2 SMNVEV (reference sequence). The CDR3 coding sequence is TGTGCCAGCAGTTTATGGGCGCAGAACGAGCGGTACTTC. Residues: CASSLWAQNERYF.

This clonotype was detected only once. This likely traces to a read error, being one base from a far larger clone. This sequence joins TRBV11-2 and TRBJ1-1; 7 bases agree with TRBD1. Unmatched junction bases numbered 6, after V lost 1 base and J lost 1 base. The CDR3 consists of 16 residues. Germline CDR1 is SGHAT and CDR2 is FQNNGV. The CDR3 here is CASSLGGRQGNTEAFF. The CDR3 DNA reads as TGTGCCAGCAGCTTAGGTGGCAGACAGGGGAACACTGAAGCTTTCTTT.

This clonotype was detected many times. At one of its ends the junction is not consistent with the germline gene, which may arise from a read error. This rearrangement joins TRBV5-1 to TRBJ1-2; 7 positions agree with TRBD1. Germline V lookup: CDR1 SGHRS, CDR2 YFSETQ. There are 15 residues in the CDR3. The CDR3 is CASSLGGGSDYGYTF. Written as DNA, the CDR3 is TGTGCCAGCAGCTTGGGAGGGGGCAGCGACTATGGCTACACCTTC.

For this clonotype: A single base is all that separates this from a far larger clone, so a read error is likely. This chain links TRBV5-1 with TRBJ2-3, with D tentatively TRBD1 (7 bases). This CDR3 is built from 16 residues. Germline V gene data show CDR1 as SGHRS and CDR2 as YFSETQ. The CDR3 loop reads CASSFLEGAVNTETFF. CDR3 coding DNA: TGCGCCAGCAGCTTCTTGGAGGGGGCGGTGAACACTGAAACTTTCTTT.

The chain uses TRBV20-1 and TRBJ1-1; D may be TRBD1 (5 bases). The germline gives CDR1 DFQATT, CDR2 SNEGSKA (reference sequence). V shed 3 bases and J shed 2 bases, with 10 bases lying between them. The CDR3 has 13 residues. The CDR3 protein is CSASTQGNTEAFF. DNA of the CDR3: TGCAGTGCTAGTACGCAGGGAAACACTGAAGCTTTCTTT.

This clonotype was observed many times. The chain employs TRBV6-1 and TRBJ2-7; possible D gene TRBD2, 6 bases. The CDR3 runs 14 residues. Trimming stripped 5 bases from V and 6 bases from J, with 17 bases between. From germline, CDR1 is MNHNS and CDR2 SASEGT. DNA for the CDR3: TGTGCCAGCAGTAAGAGTCCTAGCGACCTCGAGCAGTACTTC. Protein: CASSKSPSDLEQYF.